The clone carrying this T cell receptor beta chain has just one count. Its antigen remains unidentified. The sample originates from a study of immune evolution from preneoplasia to lung adenocarcinoma. As for the study in general: HLA loss of heterozygosity: roughly 6.6% AIS, about 15% MIA, approximately 35% ADC, none AAH. General study findings and limits: Later-stage lesions appeared to have more T cells, more diversity, less clonality. T cell clonality was higher in KRAS-mutant than EGFR-mutant or wild-type nodules. Normal lung had the highest top T cell clone frequencies.

Repertoires were generated with immunoSEQ multiplex PCR, while TCRdb's copy carries only in-frame clones and drops some. The table lists thousands of clones, roughly 88% of them singletons. CDR1 and CDR2 (germline): LNHDA, SQIVND (reference sequence). Unmatched junction bases numbered 13, after V lost 8 bases and J lost 7 bases. The CDR3 consists of 15 residues. The chain is built from TRBV19 and TRBJ1-4; 7 nucleotides align to TRBD1. Material: FFPE lung adenocarcinoma in situ tissue. The TCR originated in a person aged 65 to 85 with lung adenocarcinoma. The CDR3 DNA reads TGTGCCAGTGGGAGTACGGGGACAGTGACTGAAAAACTGTTTTTT. It is translated as CASGSTGTVTEKLFF.